This passage covers 27 T cell receptor beta chains from one sample sequenced in a study of blood T cell repertoires in COVID-19. TCRdb's table, derived via immunoSEQ multiplex PCR, lists solely in-frame clones and lacks some. Of over 150,000 clones in the sample, around 82% were seen once. The sequenced sample was peripheral blood. The receptors derive from a man younger than 35 with active or convalescent COVID-19.

The rearrangement uses TRBV6-5 and TRBJ2-7, with TRBD1 identical over 8 bases. The CDR3 has 15 residues. Unmatched junction bases numbered 9, after V lost 5 bases and J lost 3 bases. Germline V gene lookup returns CDR1 MNHEY and CDR2 SVGAGI. CDR3 amino acids: CASSLMTGAYYEQYF. The CDR3 nucleotides read TGTGCCAGCAGTCTTATGACAGGGGCCTACTACGAGCAGTACTTC.

This chain joins TRBV5-1 and TRBJ2-1; 8 bases are a match to TRBD1. The CDR3 covers 14 residues. Looked up from germline, CDR1 is SGHRS and CDR2 is YFSETQ. The ends lost 5 bases at V and 12 bases at J; junction bases unmatched: 13. The CDR3 DNA reads TGCGCCAGCAGACAAGGACAGGGACGGGGGTTGCAGTTCTTC. Residues: CASRQGQGRGLQFF.

The chain has TRBV7-2 and TRBJ2-1; D unresolved. Germline CDR1 is SGHTA and CDR2 is FQGNSA. This CDR3 contains 13 residues. The V and J ends lost 3 bases and 7 bases respectively, with 10 bases between them. In DNA form, the CDR3 reads TGTGCCAGCAGCTTTGGGTTAGCTAATGAGCAGTTCTTC. Translation gives CASSFGLANEQFF.

This clone was counted once. The chain joins TRBV28 to TRBJ1-1; possible D gene TRBD1, 5 bases. Germline assignment: CDR1 MDHEN and CDR2 SYDVKM. The CDR3 has 14 residues. The germline V and J ends were trimmed by 7 bases and 7 bases, with 19 bases remaining between them. This CDR3 reads CASTNIGAGIEAFF. In nucleotides, the CDR3 is TGTGCCAGCACCAACATAGGGGCAGGGATTGAAGCTTTCTTT. Full variable domain (outside the CDR3, taken from reference TRBV28 and TRBJ1-1): DVKVTQSSRYLVKRTGEKVFLECVQDMDHENMFWYRQDPGLGLRLIYFSYDVKMKEKGDIPEGYSVSREKKERFSLILESASTNQTSMYLCASTNIGAGIEAFFGQGTRLTVV.

This clone was observed once. The J gene is TRBJ2-4, the V gene TRBV3-1 (or the pseudogene TRBV3-2); a possible D gene is TRBD1 (6 bases). The CDR3 covers 16 residues. Trimming took 4 bases from V and 2 from J, leaving 15 bases between them. CDR1 and CDR2 (germline): LGHDT, YNNKEL (reference sequence). This CDR3 is CASSPLKGGSKNIQYF. CDR3 coding DNA: TGTGCCAGCAGCCCCCTCAAAGGGGGTTCCAAAAACATTCAGTACTTC.

The chain employs TRBV19 and TRBJ1-3; D possibly corresponds to TRBD1 (6 bases). From germline, CDR1 is LNHDA and CDR2 SQIVND (reference sequence). The V end was cut by 10 bases, the J end by 7 bases, with 20 bases between. The CDR3 totals 14 residues. CDR3 sequence reads: CATARGSAGNTIYF. In DNA, the CDR3 is TGTGCCACTGCCAGGGGCAGCGCCGGCAACACCATATATTTT.

The CDR3 nucleotides read TGTGCCAGCAGCCGCAACAGGGGCTTCAGCTCTGGAAACACCATATATTTT. This encodes CASSRNRGFSSGNTIYF. The chain employs TRBV14 and TRBJ1-3, with TRBD1 identical over 7 bases. Germline CDR1 is SGHDN and CDR2 is FVKESK. This CDR3 spans 17 amino acids. V shed 4 bases, J shed 0 bases, and the junction held 9 bases outside the gene matches.

The chain joins TRBV6-1 to TRBJ1-5, with 10 bases aligning to TRBD1. The V and J ends lost 0 bases and 0 bases, in that order; junction bases with no gene match: 8. CDR3 length equals 19 residues. Germline values: CDR1 MNHNS, CDR2 SASEGT. The CDR3 nucleotides are TGTGCCAGCAGTGAAGCATGGGGACAGGGGACTCCTAGCAATCAGCCCCAGCATTTT. Amino acids: CASSEAWGQGTPSNQPQHF.

The rearrangement uses TRBV5-8 and TRBJ2-1; TRBD1 aligns across 7 bases. V lost 1 base, J lost 6 bases, and 4 bases stayed unmatched. The V gene's germline CDR1 is SGHTS and CDR2 YDEGEE. The CDR3 has 14 residues. The CDR3 sequence: CASSLWPGGNEQFF. CDR3 in DNA: TGTGCCAGCAGCTTGTGGCCAGGGGGCAATGAGCAGTTCTTC.

This sequence joins TRBV12-3 or TRBV12-4 and TRBJ2-5, with D tentatively TRBD2 (5 bases). The germline V and J ends were trimmed by 6 bases and 0 bases, with 8 bases remaining between them. The CDR3 sequence is 13 residues long. The DNA of the CDR3 is TGTGCCAGCAGGCCGACTAACCAAGAGACCCAGTACTTC. It translates to CASRPTNQETQYF.

In DNA, the CDR3 is TGTGCCAGCAAGTCCCGGACAGGGTACACTGAAGCTTTCTTT. Its protein is CASKSRTGYTEAFF. J is TRBJ1-1 and V is TRBV2; the match to TRBD1 covers 8 bases. The CDR3 spans 14 residues. Germline V gene lookup returns CDR1 SNHLY and CDR2 FYNNEI. V gave up 7 bases and J gave up 3 bases; unmatched junction bases: 7.

This clone appeared a few times. The chain links TRBV21-1 to TRBJ1-1; the D call of TRBD1 is as the table states it, not checked on the DNA. TRBV21-1 is a known pseudogene. The CDR3 spans 18 residues. The CDR3 spells CASSKRQPGQGVETEAFF. For the CDR3, the DNA is TGTGCCAGCAGCAAACGTCAACCTGGACAGGGAGTTGAGACTGAAGCTTTCTTT.

This clone was picked up one time. The chain employs TRBV7-9 and TRBJ2-3; 16 bases align to TRBD2. Germline CDR1 SEHNR, CDR2 FQNEAQ (reference sequence). With 7 bases clipped from V and 6 bases from J, the junction kept 10 bases outside the gene matches. This CDR3 spans 17 amino acids. CDR3 in amino acids: CASTRSGTSGGVDTQYF. In DNA form, the CDR3 reads TGTGCCAGCACCCGAAGTGGGACTAGCGGGGGGGTGGATACGCAGTATTTT.

This rearrangement joins TRBV19 to TRBJ1-3; D is unresolved. The ends were cut back, 3 bases at V and 0 bases at J, with 30 bases in the middle. Germline V gives CDR1 LNHDA, CDR2 SQIVND (reference sequence). The length of the CDR3 is 22 residues. This CDR3 reads CASSMMGLSSFVGLHSGNTIYF. In nucleotides, the CDR3 is TGTGCCAGTAGTATGATGGGCTTATCTTCGTTCGTTGGACTGCACTCTGGAAACACCATATATTTT. Full variable domain (missing parts from reference TRBV19 and TRBJ1-3): DGGITQSPKYLFRKEGQNVTLSCEQNLNHDAMYWYRQDPGQGLRLIYYSQIVNDFQKGDIAEGYSVSREKKESFPLTVTSAQKNPTAFYLCASSMMGLSSFVGLHSGNTIYFGEGSWLTVV.

The V gene is TRBV7-9, the J gene TRBJ1-2, with TRBD1 matching over 9 bases. Germline V gene sequence: CDR1 SEHNR, CDR2 FQNEAQ (reference sequence). V gave up 6 bases and J gave up 2 bases; unmatched junction bases: 4. The CDR3 has 14 residues. The CDR3 is CASSLTGGNYGYTF. CDR3 nucleotide sequence: TGTGCCAGCAGTTTAACAGGGGGCAACTATGGCTACACCTTC.

The chain's CDR3 is CAISESGGETQYF. For the CDR3, the DNA is TGTGCCATCAGTGAGTCAGGGGGCGAGACCCAGTACTTC. The V and J genes are TRBV10-3 and TRBJ2-5, with 7 bases fitting TRBD1. V shed 0 bases and J 5 bases; nucleotides not matched to a gene: 0. CDR1 and CDR2 from the germline V gene are ENHRY and SYGVKD. There are 13 residues in the CDR3.

Only a few counts were recorded for this clone. The chain uses TRBV5-4 and TRBJ2-1, with D maybe TRBD1 (5 bases). The V gene's germline CDR1 is SGHNT and CDR2 YYREEE (reference sequence). V gave up 2 bases and J gave up 4 bases, with 13 bases separating them. The CDR3 sequence is 15 residues long. The CDR3 reads CASSFGGHTYNEQFF. In DNA form, the CDR3 reads TGTGCCAGCAGCTTCGGCGGACACACGTACAATGAGCAGTTCTTC.

The chain has TRBV30 and TRBJ2-2; 9 bases are shared with TRBD2. This CDR3 is built from 15 residues. The ends lost 5 bases at V and 3 bases at J; junction bases unmatched: 7. CDR1 and CDR2 from the germline V gene are GTSNPN and SVGIG (reference sequence). CDR3 in DNA: TGTGCCTGGTCACTTAGCGGGAGTGACACCGGGGAGCTGTTTTTT. Residues: CAWSLSGSDTGELFF.

The V and J genes are TRBV19 and TRBJ1-4; tentatively, D is TRBD1 (6 bases). This CDR3 is 13 amino acids long. In germline, CDR1 is LNHDA, CDR2 SQIVND (reference sequence). Trimming took 7 bases from V and 5 from J, leaving 11 bases between them. CDR3 sequence reads: CASKETGNEKLFF. DNA of the CDR3: TGTGCCAGTAAGGAAACAGGGAATGAAAAACTGTTTTTT. The full variable domain, in which reference TRBV19 and TRBJ1-4 provide the parts outside the CDR3, is DGGITQSPKYLFRKEGQNVTLSCEQNLNHDAMYWYRQDPGQGLRLIYYSQIVNDFQKGDIAEGYSVSREKKESFPLTVTSAQKNPTAFYLCASKETGNEKLFFGSGTQLSVL.

This sequence joins TRBV6-2 or TRBV6-3 and TRBJ1-4; D is unresolved. Germline lookup yields CDR1 MNHEY and CDR2 SVGEGT. The V end lost 7 bases, the J end lost 0 bases, and 12 bases lay between the germline ends. The length of the CDR3 is 15 residues. CDR3 sequence (DNA): TGTGCCAGCACCCCTACGGGTACAACTAATGAAAAACTGTTTTTT. It encodes CASTPTGTTNEKLFF.

This chain uses TRBV5-4 with TRBJ2-1, with D tentatively TRBD2 (6 bases). CDR1 and CDR2 from the germline V gene are SGHNT and YYREEE (reference sequence). This CDR3 comprises 16 residues. Trimming pared 0 bases from V and 0 bases from J, leaving 10 bases between. The CDR3 reads CASSLGGGNSYNEQFF. The CDR3 bases are TGTGCCAGCAGCTTGGGGGGCGGGAACTCCTACAATGAGCAGTTCTTC.

The chain couples TRBV19 to TRBJ2-1; weak D call: TRBD1 (5 bases). The CDR3 is 12 amino acids. Between the trimmed V and J ends, which lost 6 bases and 5 bases, there was a span of 8 bases. Germline assignment: CDR1 LNHDA and CDR2 SQIVND (reference sequence). In DNA, the CDR3 is TGTGCCAGTAGGGACACCCACAATGAGCAGTTCTTC. This gives the protein CASRDTHNEQFF.

The genes are TRBV27 and TRBJ2-1, with 7 positions matching TRBD2. The germline V gene has CDR1 MNHEY and CDR2 SMNVEV (reference sequence). The CDR3 has 15 residues. Losses at the gene ends were 3 bases for V and 6 bases for J; bases not matched to a gene: 8. CDR3: CASSFEAGVGNEQFF. The CDR3 DNA is TGTGCCAGCAGTTTCGAGGCGGGGGTAGGCAATGAGCAGTTCTTC.

CDR3 bases: TGTGCCAGCAGCTTAGAGAGTAGCAGATATACTGAAGCTTTCTTT. As protein: CASSLESSRYTEAFF. This chain joins TRBV7-2 and TRBJ1-1; D remains ambiguous. The V end lost 1 base, the J end lost 5 bases, and 14 bases lay between the germline ends. CDR3 length equals 15 residues. From germline, CDR1 is SGHTA and CDR2 FQGNSA.

V is TRBV10-2 and J is TRBJ2-1; 8 bases align to TRBD2. With V trimmed by 2 bases and J by 7 bases, 16 bases remained unmatched. The CDR3 is made up of 18 amino acids. Germline loops: CDR1 WSHSY, CDR2 SAAADI. The CDR3 region is CASSELRSFSGGQNEQFF. The CDR3 DNA reads TGCGCCAGCAGTGAGCTACGAAGCTTTTCGGGGGGGCAAAATGAGCAGTTCTTC.

This clone has only one observation. J is TRBJ1-6 and V is TRBV30; D is unresolved. This CDR3 is built from 13 residues. V was cut by 1 base and J by 8 bases, with 9 bases left in between. CDR1 GTSNPN and CDR2 SVGIG come from the germline V gene (reference sequence). The CDR3 DNA is TGTGCCTGGAGTGCGGAGGAGGATTCACCCCTCCACTTT. It is translated as CAWSAEEDSPLHF.

This clone was counted once. This chain uses TRBV11-2 with TRBJ1-6; D ambiguous. V was cut by 10 bases and J by 10 bases, with 17 bases left in between. The CDR3 is 13 residues long. The germline V gene encodes CDR1 SGHAT and CDR2 FQNNGV. CDR3 nucleotides: TGTGCCACTTCAATCGGCGAGGTATCACCCCTCCACTTT. Translating gives CATSIGEVSPLHF. The full variable domain, with the rest looked up from reference TRBV11-2 and TRBJ1-6, is EAGVAQSPRYKIIEKRQSVAFWCNPISGHATLYWYQQILGQGPKLLIQFQNNGVVDDSQLPKDRFSAERLKGVDSTLKIQPAKLEDSAVYLCATSIGEVSPLHFGNGTRLTVT.